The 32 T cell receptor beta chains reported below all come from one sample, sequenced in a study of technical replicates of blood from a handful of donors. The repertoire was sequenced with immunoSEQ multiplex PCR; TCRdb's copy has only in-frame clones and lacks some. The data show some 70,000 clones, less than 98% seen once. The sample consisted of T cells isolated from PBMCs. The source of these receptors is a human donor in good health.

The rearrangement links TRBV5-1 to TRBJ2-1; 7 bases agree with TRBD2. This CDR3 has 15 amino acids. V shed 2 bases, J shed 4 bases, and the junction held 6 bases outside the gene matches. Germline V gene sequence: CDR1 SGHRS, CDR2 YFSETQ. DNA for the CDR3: TGCGCCAGCAGCTTTTTGGGGACTACGTACAATGAGCAGTTCTTC. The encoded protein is CASSFLGTTYNEQFF. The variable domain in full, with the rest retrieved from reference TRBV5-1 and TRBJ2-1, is KAGVTQTPRYLIKTRGQQVTLSCSPISGHRSVSWYQQTPGQGLQFLFEYFSETQRNKGNFPGRFSGRQFSNSRSEMNVSTLELGDSALYLCASSFLGTTYNEQFFGPGTRLTVL.

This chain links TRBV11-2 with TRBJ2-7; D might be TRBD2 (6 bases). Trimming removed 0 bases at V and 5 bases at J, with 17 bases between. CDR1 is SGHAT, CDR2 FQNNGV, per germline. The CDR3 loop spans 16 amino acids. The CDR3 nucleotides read TGTGCCAGCAGCTTAGATCTCTCGAGGGGAGGTAACGAGCAGTACTTC. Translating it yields CASSLDLSRGGNEQYF.

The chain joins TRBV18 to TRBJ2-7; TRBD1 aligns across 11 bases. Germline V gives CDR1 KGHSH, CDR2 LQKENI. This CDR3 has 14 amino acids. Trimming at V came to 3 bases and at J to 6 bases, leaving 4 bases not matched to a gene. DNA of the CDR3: TGTGCCAGCTCACCCGGGACAGGGGGACCCGAGCAGTACTTC. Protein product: CASSPGTGGPEQYF.

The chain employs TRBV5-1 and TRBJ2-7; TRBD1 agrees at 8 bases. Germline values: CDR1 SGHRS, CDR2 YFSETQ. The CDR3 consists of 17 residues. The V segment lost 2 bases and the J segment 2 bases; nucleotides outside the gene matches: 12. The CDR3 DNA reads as TGCGCCAGCAGCTTTTTTATCCCGGGACAGGTAACCTACGAGCAGTACTTC. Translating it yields CASSFFIPGQVTYEQYF.

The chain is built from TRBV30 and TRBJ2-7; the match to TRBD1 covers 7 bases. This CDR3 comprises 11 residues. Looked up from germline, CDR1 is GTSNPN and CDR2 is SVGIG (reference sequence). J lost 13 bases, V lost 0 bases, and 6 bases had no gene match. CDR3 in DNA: TGTGCCTGGAGTGTCACAGGGGAGTCCTACTTC. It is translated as CAWSVTGESYF.

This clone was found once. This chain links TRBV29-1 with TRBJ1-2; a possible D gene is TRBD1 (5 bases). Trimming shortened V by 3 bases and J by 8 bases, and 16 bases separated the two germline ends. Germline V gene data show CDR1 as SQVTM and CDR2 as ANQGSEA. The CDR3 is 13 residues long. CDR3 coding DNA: TGCAGCGTTGATATGGCCCAGGGCCTCGGCTACACCTTC. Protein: CSVDMAQGLGYTF.

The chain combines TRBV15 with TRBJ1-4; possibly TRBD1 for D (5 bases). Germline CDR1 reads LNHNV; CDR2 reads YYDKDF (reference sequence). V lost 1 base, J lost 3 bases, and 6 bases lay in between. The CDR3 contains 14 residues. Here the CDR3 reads CATSRGQPNEKLFF. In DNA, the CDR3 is TGTGCCACCAGCAGAGGACAGCCTAATGAAAAACTGTTTTTT.

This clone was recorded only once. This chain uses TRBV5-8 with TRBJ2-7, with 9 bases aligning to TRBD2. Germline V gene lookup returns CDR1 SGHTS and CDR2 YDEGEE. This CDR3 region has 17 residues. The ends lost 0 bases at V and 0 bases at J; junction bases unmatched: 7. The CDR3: CASSLAQTSGSSYEQYF. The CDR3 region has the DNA TGTGCCAGCAGCTTGGCGCAGACTAGCGGTTCCTCCTACGAGCAGTACTTC.

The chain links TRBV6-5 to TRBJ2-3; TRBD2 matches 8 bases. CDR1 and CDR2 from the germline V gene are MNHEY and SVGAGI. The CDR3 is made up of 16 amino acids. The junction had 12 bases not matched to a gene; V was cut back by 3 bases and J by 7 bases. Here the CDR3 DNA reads TGTGCCAGCAGTTATAGCTTCGGAGCGGGAGTGAATACGCAGTATTTT. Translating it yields CASSYSFGAGVNTQYF.

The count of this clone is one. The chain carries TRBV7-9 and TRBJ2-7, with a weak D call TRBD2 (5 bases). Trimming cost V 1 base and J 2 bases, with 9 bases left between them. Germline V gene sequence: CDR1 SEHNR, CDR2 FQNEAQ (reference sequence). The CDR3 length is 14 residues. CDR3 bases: TGTGCCAGCAGCTTAGGAGCGGCAACCTACGAGCAGTACTTC. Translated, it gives CASSLGAATYEQYF.

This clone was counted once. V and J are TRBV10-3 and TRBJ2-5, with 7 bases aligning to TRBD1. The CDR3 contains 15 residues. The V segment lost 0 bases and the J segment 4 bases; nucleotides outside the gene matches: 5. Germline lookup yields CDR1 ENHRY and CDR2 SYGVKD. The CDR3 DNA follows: TGTGCCATCAGTGAGTCAAGGACAGGAACAGAGACCCAGTACTTC. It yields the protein CAISESRTGTETQYF.

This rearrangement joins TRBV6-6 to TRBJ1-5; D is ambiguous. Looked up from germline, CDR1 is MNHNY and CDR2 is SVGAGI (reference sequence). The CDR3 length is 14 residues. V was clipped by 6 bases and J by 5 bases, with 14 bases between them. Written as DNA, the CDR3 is TGTGCCAGCAGACTCGGGATTTCCGATCAGCCCCAGCATTTT. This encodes CASRLGISDQPQHF.

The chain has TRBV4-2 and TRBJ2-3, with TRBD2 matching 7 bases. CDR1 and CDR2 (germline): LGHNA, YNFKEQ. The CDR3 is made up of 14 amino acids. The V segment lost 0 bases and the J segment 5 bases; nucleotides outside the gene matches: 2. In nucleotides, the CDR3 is TGTGCCAGCAGCCAAGATTCGGGAGGAGATACGCAGTATTTT. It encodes CASSQDSGGDTQYF.

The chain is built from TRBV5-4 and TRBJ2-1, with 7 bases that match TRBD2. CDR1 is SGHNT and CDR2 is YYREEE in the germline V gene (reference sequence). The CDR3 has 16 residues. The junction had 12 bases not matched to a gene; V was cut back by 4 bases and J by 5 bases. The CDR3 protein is CASSVGLVESNNEQFF. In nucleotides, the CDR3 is TGTGCCAGCAGCGTAGGACTAGTGGAGAGTAACAATGAGCAGTTCTTC.

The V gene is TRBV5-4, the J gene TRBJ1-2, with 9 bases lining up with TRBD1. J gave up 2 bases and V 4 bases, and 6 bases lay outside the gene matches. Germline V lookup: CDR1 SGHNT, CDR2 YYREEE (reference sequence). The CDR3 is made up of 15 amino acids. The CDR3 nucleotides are TGTGCCAGCAGCGCGGGACAGGGAACCAACTATGGCTACACCTTC. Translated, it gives CASSAGQGTNYGYTF. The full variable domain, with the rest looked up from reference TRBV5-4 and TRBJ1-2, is ETGVTQSPTHLIKTRGQQVTLRCSSQSGHNTVSWYQQALGQGPQFIFQYYREEENGRGNFPPRFSGLQFPNYSSELNVNALELDDSALYLCASSAGQGTNYGYTFGSGTRLTVV.

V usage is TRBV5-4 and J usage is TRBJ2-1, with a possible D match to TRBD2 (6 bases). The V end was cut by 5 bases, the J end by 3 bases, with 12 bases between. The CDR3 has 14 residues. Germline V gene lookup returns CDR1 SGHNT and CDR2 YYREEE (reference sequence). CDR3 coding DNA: TGTGCCAGCAGGGCGACAGCGGGCTACAATGAGCAGTTCTTC. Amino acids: CASRATAGYNEQFF.

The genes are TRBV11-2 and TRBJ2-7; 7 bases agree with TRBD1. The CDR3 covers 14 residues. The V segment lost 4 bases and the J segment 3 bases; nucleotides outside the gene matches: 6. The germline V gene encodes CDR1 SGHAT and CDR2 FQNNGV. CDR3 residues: CASSYNRDSYEQYF. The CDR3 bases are TGTGCCAGCAGCTACAACCGGGACAGCTACGAGCAGTACTTC.

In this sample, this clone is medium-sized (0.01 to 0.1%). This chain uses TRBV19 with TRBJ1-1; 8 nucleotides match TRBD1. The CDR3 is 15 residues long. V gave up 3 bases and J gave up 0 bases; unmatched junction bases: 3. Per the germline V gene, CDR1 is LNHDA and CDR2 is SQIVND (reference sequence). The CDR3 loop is CASSMGDRMNTEAFF. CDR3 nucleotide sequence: TGTGCCAGTAGTATGGGGGACAGGATGAACACTGAAGCTTTCTTT.

CDR3 sequence: CASSQVQGDTQYF. The CDR3 DNA reads TGCGCCAGCAGCCAAGTCCAGGGGGATACGCAGTATTTT. The V gene is TRBV4-3, the J gene TRBJ2-3; tentatively, D is TRBD1 (6 bases). Germline CDR1 LGHNA, CDR2 YSLEER. Trimming took 1 base from V and 6 from J, leaving 8 bases between them. The CDR3 runs 13 residues.

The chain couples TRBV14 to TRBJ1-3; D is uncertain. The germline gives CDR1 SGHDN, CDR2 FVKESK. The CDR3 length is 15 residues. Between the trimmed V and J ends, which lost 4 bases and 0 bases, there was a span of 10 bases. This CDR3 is CASSLELNSGNTIYF. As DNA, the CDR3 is TGTGCCAGCAGCCTAGAACTCAACTCTGGAAACACCATATATTTT.

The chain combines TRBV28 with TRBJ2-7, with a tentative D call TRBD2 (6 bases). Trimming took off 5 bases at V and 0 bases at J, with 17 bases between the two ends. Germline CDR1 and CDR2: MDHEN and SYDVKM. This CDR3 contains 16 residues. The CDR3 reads CASSMTLARSSYEQYF. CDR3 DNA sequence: TGTGCCAGCAGTATGACTCTAGCGAGGAGCTCCTACGAGCAGTACTTC.

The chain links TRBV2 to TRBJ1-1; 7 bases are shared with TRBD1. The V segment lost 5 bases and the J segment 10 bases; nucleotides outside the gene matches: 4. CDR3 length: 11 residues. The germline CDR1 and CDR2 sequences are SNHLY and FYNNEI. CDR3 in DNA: TGTGCCAGCAGTTTCCCAGGGGGAGCTTTCTTT. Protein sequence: CASSFPGGAFF.

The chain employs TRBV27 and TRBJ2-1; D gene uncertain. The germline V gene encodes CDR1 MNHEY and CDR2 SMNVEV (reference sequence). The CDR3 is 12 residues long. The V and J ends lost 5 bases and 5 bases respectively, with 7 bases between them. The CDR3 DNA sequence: TGTGCCAGCAGTCTCCCTAACAATGAGCAGTTCTTC. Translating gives CASSLPNNEQFF.

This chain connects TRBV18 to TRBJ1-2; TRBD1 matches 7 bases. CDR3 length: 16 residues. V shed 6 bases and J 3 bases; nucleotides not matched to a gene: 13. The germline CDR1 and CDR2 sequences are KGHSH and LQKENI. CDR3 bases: TGTGCCAGCTCGACGGAGGGGGCAGCTTTGGACTATGGCTACACCTTC. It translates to CASSTEGAALDYGYTF.

DNA of the CDR3: TGTGCCAGCAGCGTATCCGGGAGCTACGAGCAGTACTTC. Translated: CASSVSGSYEQYF. The chain couples TRBV9 to TRBJ2-7, with a weak D call TRBD2 (6 bases). The CDR3 has 13 amino acids. Trimming left V 1 base short and J 3 bases short, with 8 bases between. Germline CDR1 is SGDLS and CDR2 is YYNGEE.

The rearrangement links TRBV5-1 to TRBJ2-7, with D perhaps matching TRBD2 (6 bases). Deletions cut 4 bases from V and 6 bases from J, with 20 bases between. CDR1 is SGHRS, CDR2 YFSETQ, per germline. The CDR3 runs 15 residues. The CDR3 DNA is TGCGCCAGCAGCCAAGGCGGGGCTATATGGGGCGAGCAGTACTTC. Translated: CASSQGGAIWGEQYF.

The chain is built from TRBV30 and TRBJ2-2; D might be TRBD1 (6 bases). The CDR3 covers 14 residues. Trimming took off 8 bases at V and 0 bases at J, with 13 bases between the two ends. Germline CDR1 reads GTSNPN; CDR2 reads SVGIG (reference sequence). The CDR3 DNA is TGTGCCCTGAACCGGGACACGAACACCGGGGAGCTGTTTTTT. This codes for CALNRDTNTGELFF.

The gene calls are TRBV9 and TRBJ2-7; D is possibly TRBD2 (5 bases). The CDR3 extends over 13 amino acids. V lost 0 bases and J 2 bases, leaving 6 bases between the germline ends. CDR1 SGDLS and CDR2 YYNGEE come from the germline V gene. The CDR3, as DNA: TGTGCCAGCAGCGTAGAGGGAGCCTACGAGCAGTACTTC. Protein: CASSVEGAYEQYF.

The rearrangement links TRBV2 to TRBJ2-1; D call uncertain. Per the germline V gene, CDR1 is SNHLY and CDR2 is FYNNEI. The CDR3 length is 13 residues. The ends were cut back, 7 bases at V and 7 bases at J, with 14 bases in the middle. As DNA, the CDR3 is TGTGCCAGCAAATCTAGTAACCGAAATGAGCAGTTCTTC. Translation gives CASKSSNRNEQFF.

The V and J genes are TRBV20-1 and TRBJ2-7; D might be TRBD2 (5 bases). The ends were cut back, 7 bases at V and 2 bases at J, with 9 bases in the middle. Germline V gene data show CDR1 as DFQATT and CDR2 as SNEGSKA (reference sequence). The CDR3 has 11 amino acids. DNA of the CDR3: TGCAGTGTAACGGAGGCCTACGAGCAGTACTTC. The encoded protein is CSVTEAYEQYF.

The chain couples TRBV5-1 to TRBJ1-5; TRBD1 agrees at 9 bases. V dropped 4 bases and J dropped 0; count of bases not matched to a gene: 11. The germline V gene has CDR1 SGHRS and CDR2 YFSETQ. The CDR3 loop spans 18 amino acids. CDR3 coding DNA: TGCGCCAGCAGCCTGGGACAGGGTGCCTTTTATAGCAATCAGCCCCAGCATTTT. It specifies CASSLGQGAFYSNQPQHF. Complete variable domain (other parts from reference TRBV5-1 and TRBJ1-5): KAGVTQTPRYLIKTRGQQVTLSCSPISGHRSVSWYQQTPGQGLQFLFEYFSETQRNKGNFPGRFSGRQFSNSRSEMNVSTLELGDSALYLCASSLGQGAFYSNQPQHFGDGTRLSIL.

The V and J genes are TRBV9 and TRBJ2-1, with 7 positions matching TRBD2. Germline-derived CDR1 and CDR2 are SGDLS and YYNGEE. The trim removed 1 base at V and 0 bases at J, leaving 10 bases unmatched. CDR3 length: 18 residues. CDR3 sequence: CASSVMSQAGVSYNEQFF. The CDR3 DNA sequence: TGTGCCAGCAGCGTAATGTCTCAGGCGGGAGTCTCCTACAATGAGCAGTTCTTC. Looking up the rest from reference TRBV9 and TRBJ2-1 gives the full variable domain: DSGVTQTPKHLITATGQRVTLRCSPRSGDLSVYWYQQSLDQGLQFLIQYYNGEERAKGNILERFSAQQFPDLHSELNLSSLELGDSALYFCASSVMSQAGVSYNEQFFGPGTRLTVL.